A selection of T cell receptor beta chains follows, all from one sample in a study of blood T cell repertoires in COVID-19. Produced via immunoSEQ multiplex PCR; TCRdb's table is partial and in-frame only. The sample holds about 97,000 clones, 90% seen once. The sample consisted of peripheral blood. All receptors derive from a man aged 60 to 75 with acute or convalescent COVID-19. CDR3s include the opening cysteine and the closing phenylalanine or tryptophan. The order of the fields is clone size, J gene, V gene, D gene, CDR3 protein, CDR3 DNA. The D gene is left open where the match is weak. For some rows the clone size is stated as once, few or many, or as a class when expanded; others skip it.

>NA|TRBJ1-6|TRBV9|NA
CASSVGGAYYNSPLHF
TGTGCCAGCAGCGTAGGTGGGGCCTACTATAATTCACCCCTCCACTTT
>NA|TRBJ2-5|TRBV27|TRBD2
CASSSYGGGEQETQYF
TGTGCCAGCAGTTCCTACGGCGGGGGTGAGCAAGAGACCCAGTACTTC
>once|TRBJ2-3|TRBV6-5|NA
CASTPVTDTQYF
TGTGCCAGCACCCCCGTCACAGATACGCAGTATTTT
>once|TRBJ1-2|TRBV11-3|TRBD1
CASSLDRGVGYTF
TGTGCCAGCAGCTTGGACAGGGGAGTAGGCTACACCTTC
>NA|TRBJ1-4|TRBV3-1/TRBV3-2|TRBD1
CASSLQGAREKLFF
TGTGCCAGCAGTCTACAGGGGGCGAGGGAAAAACTGTTTTTT
>NA|TRBJ1-2|TRBV2|NA
CASSTGEGYGYTF
TGTGCCAGCAGTACAGGAGAAGGCTATGGCTACACCTTC
>NA|TRBJ2-7|TRBV9|NA
CASSVDRAHEQYF
TGTGCCAGCAGCGTAGACAGGGCTCACGAGCAGTACTTC
>NA|TRBJ1-6|TRBV6-1|NA
CASSEALRGSNSPLHF
TGTGCCAGCAGTGAAGCGCTCCGGGGGAGTAATTCACCCCTCCACTTT
>NA|TRBJ2-2|TRBV5-4|TRBD1
CASSLHRGTGELFF
TGTGCCAGCAGCTTACACAGGGGGACGGGGGAGCTGTTTTTT
>NA|TRBJ1-5|TRBV27|TRBD1
CASSFLSGQGASNQPQHF
TGTGCCAGCAGTTTCTTGTCGGGACAGGGTGCCTCGAATCAGCCCCAGCATTTT
>NA|TRBJ1-2|TRBV7-9|NA
CASSQAPHTF
TGTGCCAGCAGTCAGGCACCTCACACCTTC
>NA|TRBJ1-2|TRBV7-2|NA
CASSPPHEALIYGYTF
TGTGCCAGCAGCCCACCACACGAGGCGCTCATCTATGGCTACACCTTC
>NA|TRBJ1-1|TRBV19|NA
CASSMFEDTEAFF
TGTGCCAGTAGTATGTTTGAGGACACTGAAGCTTTCTTT
>NA|TRBJ1-2|TRBV29-1|NA
CSVPLPRNYGYTF
TGCAGCGTTCCCTTGCCGCGTAACTATGGCTACACCTTC
>NA|TRBJ2-4|TRBV18|TRBD2
CASSPIDSGGPGDKNIQYF
TGTGCCAGCTCACCCATTGACAGCGGGGGGCCAGGGGACAAAAACATTCAGTACTTC
>NA|TRBJ1-2|TRBV5-1|NA
CASSLRAGQDYGYTF
TGCGCCAGCAGCTTGAGGGCAGGGCAAGACTATGGCTACACCTTC
>NA|TRBJ1-1|TRBV6-4|NA
CASSAQMNTEAFF
TGTGCCAGCAGTGCCCAAATGAACACTGAAGCTTTCTTT
>once|TRBJ1-2|TRBV11-2|TRBD1
CASSFGGQRTSGGYTF
TGTGCCAGCAGCTTCGGGGGACAGAGGACAAGTGGCGGCTACACCTTC
>NA|TRBJ2-3|TRBV6-4|TRBD2
CASSGLAGRTQYF
TGTGCCAGCAGTGGTCTAGCGGGGCGAACGCAGTATTTT
>NA|TRBJ1-2|TRBV6-1|TRBD1
CASSETGQGNYGYTF
TGTGCCAGCAGTGAAACCGGACAGGGGAACTATGGCTACACCTTC
>once|TRBJ1-4|TRBV3-1/TRBV3-2|NA
CASSLNEKLFF
TGTGCCAGCAGTCTCAATGAAAAACTGTTTTTT
>few|TRBJ1-2|TRBV11-2|NA
CASSRTVPNYGYTF
TGTGCCAGCAGCAGGACAGTACCTAACTATGGCTACACCTTC
>NA|TRBJ1-4|TRBV15|TRBD1
CATSRRPGTGVNEKLFF
TGTGCCACCAGCAGACGTCCCGGGACAGGGGTGAATGAAAAACTGTTTTTT
>NA|TRBJ2-7|TRBV20-1|TRBD1
CSASGGQVSRNEQYF
TGCAGTGCTAGTGGCGGACAGGTCTCCCGTAACGAGCAGTACTTC